This T cell receptor (beta chain) came from a study of shared clonotypes between healthy human individuals (TCRdb year 2020). About the full investigation: The cohort comprised a couple of women and three men aged 18 to 49 years. For each donor, CD4 naive and CD4 memory were each given three plates, CD8 naive was given two plates, and CD8 memory was given one plate. To estimate repertoire size and how much clonotypes are shared between individuals, the study performed deep sequencing of blood TCR repertoires from a few healthy adults. Libraries were prepared and TCR repertoires were sequenced by different laboratories using diverse techniques, in order to increase sequencing depth and limit assay-specific biases. Per donor, leukapheresis produced somewhere between about 0.9 and 9 billion PBMCs.

TCR CDR3 regions were amplified from genomic DNA by multiplex PCR using the deep immunoSEQ assay. Genomic DNA extracted from each cell subset was distributed evenly over all wells of several immunoSEQ 96-well plates, and each plate served as one replicate. For sorted subsets, 150 to 250 ng of genomic DNA, equivalent to around 29,000 T cell genomes, went into each replicate PCR. Purified libraries were quantified with a Qubit 3.0 fluorometer, sized on a Bioanalyzer 2100, and re-quantified with the KAPA Library Quantification kit. A separate single-read 150-cycle Illumina NextSeq 550 flow cell was used to sequence each immunoSEQ 96-well plate. In the source study's methods: Because only junctional sequences without quality scores were contained in the immunoSEQ output, filtering matching that applied to full-length reads could not be performed. To assign V/J genes and CDR3, sequences were annotated against IMGT germline references using PyIR, a Python wrapper for IgBLAST v1.9. Reads with weak V/J assignments (E-value above 1e-6), missing CDR3, stop codons, out-of-frame junctions, or ambiguous translated residues were removed. V3J clonotypes were defined as sequences sharing an identical inferred V gene, J gene, and CDR3 amino acid sequence. Percentage overlap between repertoires was calculated by dividing the number of shared unique clonotypes by the size of the smaller repertoire. Repertoire richness was assessed with RTK rarefaction, the Chao1 estimator, and Recon v2.1 estimates of unobserved clonotypes. For all TCRbeta clonotypes obtained by the gDNA method from several donors, generation probabilities were computed with OLGA. Entries here come from immuneACCESS through TCRdb and include only in-frame sequences with V and J called. Some clones fail to appear in such tables; in the studies checked, an unresolved V gene covers under half of the shortfall, and the cause of the remainder is unknown. The V and J calls and clone size come from that table; D and trimming were worked out from the DNA. This sample has millions of clones in its table, and over 85% of those were observed once. The ten largest clones take up roughly 0.13% of the sample.

Based on the germline V gene, the CDR1 and CDR2 sequences are SGHAT and FQNNGV. V is pared back by 1 base and J by 0 bases, with 4 bases lying between the germline termini. Inclusive of the bounding cysteine and phenylalanine, the CDR3 is 15 residues long. Of all the DNA, just the CDR3 is kept, 45 bases in frame from base 1. Donors were healthy HIV-negative adults with no recently reported acute infections or vaccinations. All donors were Caucasian adults living in Nashville, Tennessee, USA. CD4+ T cells were enriched by magnetic negative selection; naive cells were then positively selected on CD45RA, and the negative fraction formed the memory subset. Blood was obtained by leukapheresis, after which PBMCs were separated by Ficoll-Histopaque density gradient centrifugation and cryopreserved in liquid nitrogen vapor phase. Purity and quantity of every magnetically sorted T cell population were checked by analytical flow cytometry. Genomic DNA was isolated from every sorted fraction and measured by UV absorbance on a Nanodrop 2000c.

A word on this clone: Its antigen is unknown. No base qualities exist here, and no much larger clone lies one base off it.

Broader findings and caveats from the paper: Compared with non-shared clonotypes, the clonotypes found in all four sorted-subset donors had higher generation probabilities. Estimated clonotype richness was generally larger for naive than for memory subsets. Incomplete sequencing was indicated by rarefaction of sorted-subset datasets, despite the large sequencing depth. Based on pairwise subsampling, the degree of clonotype sharing among donors was expected to be affected by sequencing depth. Sharing across a few donors was observed for around 4.8% of naive CD4, under 4% of naive CD8, over 2% of memory CD4, and around 0.4% of memory CD8 clonotypes. Only blood was sampled, and tissue TCR repertoires likely differ from those in blood. Because the study included only a small number of donors, the genetic and exposure-history diversity represented was limited.

The sample was naive CD4+ T cells sorted from blood. What the cell subset or site label conveys for this sample: CD45RA+ positively selected. This clonotype was sampled from a man aged 18 to 30 in good health. The chain is assembled from TRBV11-2 and TRBJ2-6; the D gene cannot be named for sure. CDR3 reads: CASSLGGSGANVLTF. DNA sequence: TGTGCCAGCAGCTTAGGAGGCTCTGGGGCCAACGTCCTGACTTTC.